This T cell receptor (beta chain) was found in a study of T cells after yellow fever vaccination. TCR cDNA was made by 5'RACE template switching, adding a universal primer site and UMIs. Via MiXCR, TCRdb re-called the 5' RACE reads, giving one row per CDR3 protein. The data contain around 400,000 distinct CDR3 sequences, around a tenth of them seen just once; the ten biggest clones take up about 17%. Study observations and caveats: After the booster, 96% of CD4 and approximately 90% of CD8 primary-response clones were re-detected.

A word on this clonotype: Antigen: not known.

The sample in question was PBMCs, obtained on the day of the first yellow fever vaccination. This clonotype originated in a man younger than 30 who received the YFV17D yellow fever vaccine.

As DNA, the CDR3 is TGTGCCAGTAGTATTTTGCTAGCTGCGCCAGAGACCCAGTACTTC. The encoded protein is CASSILLAAPETQYF. The J gene is TRBJ2-5, the V gene TRBV19; TRBD2 is a possible D gene (5 bases). This CDR3 spans 15 amino acids. The germline V and J ends were trimmed by 3 bases and 4 bases, with 15 bases remaining between them. Germline CDR1 and CDR2: LNHDA and SQIVND (reference sequence).